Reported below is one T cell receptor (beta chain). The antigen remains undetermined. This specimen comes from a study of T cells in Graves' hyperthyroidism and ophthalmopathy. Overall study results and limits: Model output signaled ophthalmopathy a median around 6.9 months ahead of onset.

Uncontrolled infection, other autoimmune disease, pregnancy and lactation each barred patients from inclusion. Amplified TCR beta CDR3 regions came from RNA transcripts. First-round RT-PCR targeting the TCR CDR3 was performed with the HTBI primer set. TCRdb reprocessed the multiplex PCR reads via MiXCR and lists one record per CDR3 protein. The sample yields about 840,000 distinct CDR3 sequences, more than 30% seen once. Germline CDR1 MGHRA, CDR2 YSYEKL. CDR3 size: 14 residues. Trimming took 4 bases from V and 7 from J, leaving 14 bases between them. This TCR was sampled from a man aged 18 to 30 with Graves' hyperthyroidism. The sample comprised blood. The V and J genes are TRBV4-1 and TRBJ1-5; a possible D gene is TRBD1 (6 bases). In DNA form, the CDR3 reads TGCGCCAGCAGCCCTACTGGACAGAAACAGCCCCAGCATTTT. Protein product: CASSPTGQKQPQHF.